The rows below give T cell receptor beta chains drawn from one sample of a study of tumor-infiltrating lymphocytes in localized non-small cell lung cancer. Only in-frame clones appear in the TCRdb table, and some are missing; sequencing was by immunoSEQ multiplex PCR. The sample records roughly 2,400 clones, approximately 53% being singletons. Sequencing input: uninvolved lung tissue not adjacent to the tumor. The receptors come from a human donor with non-small cell lung cancer. Some clones in this sample may be carry-over from other donors' samples. Both conserved end residues are part of each CDR3. Fields, in order: D gene, V gene, clone size, J gene, CDR3 protein, CDR3 DNA. D genes are given only for firm matches. For some rows the clone size is stated as once, few or many, or as a class when expanded; others skip it.

d_call: TRBD1
v_call: TRBV28
clone_size: .
j_call: TRBJ2-7
cdr3_aa: CASSPSGTGVYEQYF
cdr3_nt: TGTGCCAGCAGTCCATCCGGGACAGGGGTCTACGAGCAGTACTTC

d_call: TRBD2
v_call: TRBV7-2
clone_size: .
j_call: TRBJ2-5
cdr3_aa: CASSLDWTSGGQETQYF
cdr3_nt: TGTGCCAGCAGCTTAGACTGGACTAGCGGGGGCCAAGAGACCCAGTACTTC

d_call: .
v_call: TRBV7-8
clone_size: .
j_call: TRBJ2-3
cdr3_aa: CASRTRLRATDTQYF
cdr3_nt: TGTGCCAGCAGAACGAGACTTCGGGCCACAGATACGCAGTATTTT

d_call: .
v_call: TRBV28
clone_size: few
j_call: TRBJ1-2
cdr3_aa: CASRQTVDYGYTF
cdr3_nt: TGTGCCAGCCGCCAAACAGTTGACTATGGCTACACCTTC

d_call: .
v_call: TRBV6-5
clone_size: .
j_call: TRBJ2-7
cdr3_aa: CASSDDRSSYEQYF
cdr3_nt: TGTGCCAGCAGTGATGACAGGAGTTCCTACGAGCAGTACTTC

d_call: .
v_call: TRBV30
clone_size: .
j_call: TRBJ2-7
cdr3_aa: CAWTQRGSYEQYF
cdr3_nt: TGTGCCTGGACCCAACGAGGCTCTTACGAGCAGTACTTC

d_call: TRBD1
v_call: TRBV7-2
clone_size: .
j_call: TRBJ2-7
cdr3_aa: CASSTDRTTAPEQYF
cdr3_nt: TGTGCCAGCAGCACGGACAGGACAACTGCCCCCGAGCAGTACTTC

d_call: .
v_call: TRBV4-3
clone_size: .
j_call: TRBJ2-5
cdr3_aa: CASSQAGRQETQYF
cdr3_nt: TGCGCCAGCAGCCAGGCCGGGCGGCAAGAGACCCAGTACTTC

d_call: .
v_call: TRBV9
clone_size: .
j_call: TRBJ1-2
cdr3_aa: CASSVAPKRGSNYGYTF
cdr3_nt: TGTGCCAGCAGCGTAGCTCCTAAACGAGGTTCTAACTATGGCTACACCTTC

d_call: .
v_call: TRBV19
clone_size: .
j_call: TRBJ2-7
cdr3_aa: CASSISTGRYEQYF
cdr3_nt: TGTGCCAGTAGTATCAGCACAGGGCGCTACGAGCAGTACTTC

d_call: TRBD2
v_call: TRBV7-6
clone_size: few
j_call: TRBJ2-5
cdr3_aa: CASGTSGSQETQYF
cdr3_nt: TGTGCCAGCGGGACTAGCGGGAGCCAAGAGACCCAGTACTTC

d_call: .
v_call: TRBV5-6
clone_size: once
j_call: TRBJ2-7
cdr3_aa: CASSLHSTVERYEQYF
cdr3_nt: TGTGCCAGCAGCCTCCACTCGACAGTGGAGCGCTACGAGCAGTACTTC

d_call: TRBD1
v_call: TRBV9
clone_size: large
j_call: TRBJ2-5
cdr3_aa: CASSDRGAGETQYF
cdr3_nt: TGTGCCAGCAGCGACAGGGGCGCCGGGGAGACCCAGTACTTC

d_call: .
v_call: TRBV19
clone_size: .
j_call: TRBJ1-2
cdr3_aa: CASSIDGYGYTF
cdr3_nt: TGTGCCAGTAGTATTGACGGCTATGGCTACACCTTC

d_call: .
v_call: TRBV25-1
clone_size: few
j_call: TRBJ2-6
cdr3_aa: CASSKGGFSGANVLTF
cdr3_nt: TGTGCCAGCAGTAAGGGGGGTTTCTCTGGGGCCAACGTCCTGACTTTC

d_call: .
v_call: TRBV29-1
clone_size: .
j_call: TRBJ1-2
cdr3_aa: CSVETDHYGYTF
cdr3_nt: TGCAGCGTTGAGACAGACCACTATGGCTACACCTTC

d_call: TRBD1
v_call: TRBV30
clone_size: .
j_call: TRBJ2-5
cdr3_aa: CAWQTGLLVTQYF
cdr3_nt: TGTGCCTGGCAGACAGGGTTGTTGGTGACCCAGTACTTC

d_call: .
v_call: TRBV6-5
clone_size: .
j_call: TRBJ2-7
cdr3_aa: CASSYSGRTDEQYF
cdr3_nt: TGTGCCAGCAGTTACTCGGGGAGAACTGACGAGCAGTACTTC

d_call: .
v_call: TRBV30
clone_size: .
j_call: TRBJ1-5
cdr3_aa: CAWSAYRDQPQHF
cdr3_nt: TGTGCCTGGAGTGCATACAGGGATCAGCCCCAGCATTTT

d_call: TRBD2
v_call: TRBV11-2
clone_size: large
j_call: TRBJ2-5
cdr3_aa: CASSGGLAWETQYF
cdr3_nt: TGTGCCAGCAGCGGAGGACTAGCTTGGGAGACCCAGTACTTC

d_call: .
v_call: TRBV5-1
clone_size: few
j_call: TRBJ1-2
cdr3_aa: CASRSGGPGDYGYTF
cdr3_nt: TGCGCCAGCAGGTCGGGAGGGCCAGGTGACTATGGCTACACCTTC

d_call: .
v_call: TRBV11-2
clone_size: .
j_call: TRBJ2-1
cdr3_aa: CASSLVRTEQFF
cdr3_nt: TGTGCCAGCAGCTTAGTTCGTACCGAGCAGTTCTTC

d_call: .
v_call: TRBV6-5
clone_size: .
j_call: TRBJ2-3
cdr3_aa: CASSSPSTRTQYF
cdr3_nt: TGTGCCAGCAGTTCCCCTTCGACTAGGACGCAGTATTTT

d_call: .
v_call: TRBV19
clone_size: .
j_call: TRBJ1-1
cdr3_aa: CAVQGRTEAFF
cdr3_nt: TGTGCGGTCCAGGGGAGGACTGAAGCTTTCTTT

d_call: TRBD2
v_call: TRBV6-5
clone_size: few
j_call: TRBJ2-2
cdr3_aa: CASSYTLAGNTGELFF
cdr3_nt: TGTGCCAGCAGTTACACTCTAGCGGGAAACACCGGGGAGCTGTTTTTT

d_call: .
v_call: TRBV7-9
clone_size: .
j_call: TRBJ1-1
cdr3_aa: CASSLEDSRTEAFF
cdr3_nt: TGTGCCAGCAGCTTAGAAGACAGTCGGACTGAAGCTTTCTTT

d_call: .
v_call: TRBV9
clone_size: .
j_call: TRBJ2-2
cdr3_aa: CASSVEGTTTGELFF
cdr3_nt: TGTGCCAGCAGCGTAGAGGGAACAACCACCGGGGAGCTGTTTTTT

d_call: TRBD1
v_call: TRBV6-5
clone_size: few
j_call: TRBJ1-2
cdr3_aa: CASSYRATGDPYGYTF
cdr3_nt: TGTGCCAGCAGTTACCGAGCGACAGGGGACCCTTATGGCTACACCTTC

d_call: TRBD1
v_call: TRBV27
clone_size: .
j_call: TRBJ1-1
cdr3_aa: CASPTRDRGTSEAFF
cdr3_nt: TGTGCCAGCCCTACCCGGGACAGGGGGACGTCTGAAGCTTTCTTT

d_call: TRBD1
v_call: TRBV7-2
clone_size: .
j_call: TRBJ1-2
cdr3_aa: CASSRPGTGDDTF
cdr3_nt: TGTGCCAGCAGCCGTCCCGGGACAGGGGACGACACCTTC

d_call: TRBD2
v_call: TRBV6-5
clone_size: .
j_call: TRBJ2-3
cdr3_aa: CASSYVRTSFTDTQYF
cdr3_nt: TGTGCCAGCAGCTACGTACGGACTAGCTTCACAGATACGCAGTATTTT

d_call: .
v_call: TRBV7-3
clone_size: .
j_call: TRBJ1-1
cdr3_aa: CASSLDYGSEAFF
cdr3_nt: TGTGCCAGCAGCTTAGATTACGGGTCTGAAGCTTTCTTT

d_call: TRBD2
v_call: TRBV7-2
clone_size: few
j_call: TRBJ2-5
cdr3_aa: CASSLAGGRAGETQYF
cdr3_nt: TGTGCCAGCAGCTTAGCGGGCGGGAGGGCCGGAGAGACCCAGTACTTC

d_call: .
v_call: TRBV20-1
clone_size: few
j_call: TRBJ1-5
cdr3_aa: CSALRNQPQHF
cdr3_nt: TGCAGTGCGCTACGGAATCAGCCCCAGCATTTT

d_call: TRBD1
v_call: TRBV23-1
clone_size: .
j_call: TRBJ1-1
cdr3_aa: CAWTGNTEAFF
cdr3_nt: TGCGCCTGGACAGGGAACACTGAAGCTTTCTTT

d_call: .
v_call: TRBV6-5
clone_size: few
j_call: TRBJ2-7
cdr3_aa: CASSYSNDRSYEQYF
cdr3_nt: TGTGCCAGCAGTTACTCGAATGACCGTTCCTACGAGCAGTACTTC

d_call: TRBD1
v_call: TRBV2
clone_size: few
j_call: TRBJ1-1
cdr3_aa: CATRQGPEAFF
cdr3_nt: TGTGCCACCAGACAGGGCCCTGAAGCTTTCTTT

d_call: .
v_call: TRBV6-5
clone_size: .
j_call: TRBJ1-1
cdr3_aa: CASSYSFLAEGEAFF
cdr3_nt: TGTGCCAGCAGTTACTCATTCCTCGCGGAGGGAGAAGCTTTCTTT

d_call: .
v_call: TRBV6-5
clone_size: few
j_call: TRBJ1-2
cdr3_aa: CASSYQGRTPWAF
cdr3_nt: TGTGCCAGCAGTTACCAAGGACGGACCCCTTGGGCGTTC

d_call: .
v_call: TRBV6-5
clone_size: .
j_call: TRBJ1-1
cdr3_aa: CASSSSGALTEAFF
cdr3_nt: TGTGCCAGCAGTAGTTCGGGGGCGCTCACTGAAGCTTTCTTT

d_call: TRBD1
v_call: TRBV7-8
clone_size: .
j_call: TRBJ2-7
cdr3_aa: CASSLVQGAIVEQYF
cdr3_nt: TGTGCCAGCAGCTTAGTTCAGGGGGCAATAGTCGAGCAGTACTTC

d_call: .
v_call: TRBV18
clone_size: few
j_call: TRBJ1-2
cdr3_aa: CASSPQVGPDGYTF
cdr3_nt: TGTGCCAGCTCACCGCAGGTCGGGCCGGATGGCTACACCTTC

d_call: .
v_call: TRBV9
clone_size: .
j_call: TRBJ1-1
cdr3_aa: CASSPMGSNTEAFF
cdr3_nt: TGTGCCAGCAGCCCTATGGGGTCGAACACTGAAGCTTTCTTT

d_call: .
v_call: TRBV2
clone_size: large
j_call: TRBJ1-2
cdr3_aa: CASSGGVVAYGYTF
cdr3_nt: TGTGCCAGCAGTGGGGGGGTGGTGGCCTATGGCTACACCTTC

d_call: .
v_call: TRBV7-8
clone_size: .
j_call: TRBJ2-1
cdr3_aa: CASSLTSRVDEQFF
cdr3_nt: TGTGCCAGCAGCTTAACTAGCAGGGTGGATGAGCAGTTCTTC

d_call: .
v_call: TRBV27
clone_size: .
j_call: TRBJ2-6
cdr3_aa: CASSLGRGRLSGANVLTF
cdr3_nt: TGTGCCAGCAGTTTAGGTCGGGGGCGTCTATCTGGGGCCAACGTCCTGACTTTC

d_call: .
v_call: TRBV9
clone_size: .
j_call: TRBJ2-1
cdr3_aa: CASSPSTSNEQFF
cdr3_nt: TGTGCCAGCAGCCCGTCGACTAGCAATGAGCAGTTCTTC

d_call: .
v_call: TRBV14
clone_size: .
j_call: TRBJ1-6
cdr3_aa: CASSHVGYNSPLHF
cdr3_nt: TGTGCCAGCAGCCACGTAGGGTATAATTCACCCCTCCACTTT

d_call: .
v_call: TRBV5-1
clone_size: few
j_call: TRBJ2-2
cdr3_aa: CASGETQPGAGGELFF
cdr3_nt: TGCGCCAGCGGTGAAACCCAGCCGGGGGCCGGGGGGGAGCTGTTTTTT

d_call: .
v_call: TRBV20-1
clone_size: few
j_call: TRBJ2-3
cdr3_aa: CSAGTDTQYF
cdr3_nt: TGCAGTGCCGGCACAGATACGCAGTATTTT

d_call: TRBD2
v_call: TRBV7-9
clone_size: few
j_call: TRBJ2-7
cdr3_aa: CASSLGGSAYEQYF
cdr3_nt: TGTGCCAGCAGCTTAGGCGGGAGCGCCTACGAGCAGTACTTC

d_call: .
v_call: TRBV29-1
clone_size: few
j_call: TRBJ2-3
cdr3_aa: CSVGSGSTDTQYF
cdr3_nt: TGCAGCGTTGGGAGCGGGAGCACAGATACGCAGTATTTT

d_call: TRBD1
v_call: TRBV11-2
clone_size: large
j_call: TRBJ1-2
cdr3_aa: CASSPQTDRDHGYTF
cdr3_nt: TGTGCCAGCAGCCCCCAAACCGACAGGGACCATGGCTACACCTTC

d_call: .
v_call: TRBV5-1
clone_size: few
j_call: TRBJ2-7
cdr3_aa: CASSYRTASYEQYF
cdr3_nt: TGCGCCAGCAGTTACCGGACAGCATCCTACGAGCAGTACTTC